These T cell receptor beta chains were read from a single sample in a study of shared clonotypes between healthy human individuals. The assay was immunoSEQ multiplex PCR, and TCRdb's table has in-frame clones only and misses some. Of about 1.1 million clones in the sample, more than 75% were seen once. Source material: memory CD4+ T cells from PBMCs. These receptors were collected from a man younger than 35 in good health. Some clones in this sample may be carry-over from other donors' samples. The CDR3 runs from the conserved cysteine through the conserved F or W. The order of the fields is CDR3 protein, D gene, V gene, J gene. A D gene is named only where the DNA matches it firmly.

CDR3: CASSLRVSSFIGELFF; D: -; V: TRBV27; J: TRBJ2-2
CDR3: CASSQNFALRETQYF; D: -; V: TRBV4-1; J: TRBJ2-5
CDR3: CAWAGGQGVRAFF; D: TRBD1; V: TRBV30; J: TRBJ1-1
CDR3: CAAGETQYF; D: -; V: TRBV6-6; J: TRBJ2-5
CDR3: CASRLLGGGSGNTIYF; D: -; V: TRBV2; J: TRBJ1-3
CDR3: CASSAGGSLYGYTF; D: -; V: TRBV6-1; J: TRBJ1-2
CDR3: CASSPQSRGLAKNIQYF; D: TRBD1; V: TRBV18; J: TRBJ2-4
CDR3: CASSYITGETEAFF; D: -; V: TRBV5-1; J: TRBJ1-1
CDR3: CASSKQGAPDIQYF; D: TRBD1; V: TRBV6-1; J: TRBJ2-4
CDR3: CAWSVVGAGEKLFF; D: -; V: TRBV30; J: TRBJ1-4
CDR3: CASSDRTGANTGELFF; D: TRBD1; V: TRBV7-8; J: TRBJ2-2
CDR3: CSVRNPGLAKNIQYF; D: -; V: TRBV29-1; J: TRBJ2-4
CDR3: CASTTLGATGELFF; D: -; V: TRBV6-5; J: TRBJ2-2
CDR3: CASSLGYRGNTGELFF; D: -; V: TRBV7-6; J: TRBJ2-2
CDR3: CASSPGQMNTEAFF; D: TRBD1; V: TRBV5-1; J: TRBJ1-1
CDR3: CASSQPGQGPYEQYF; D: TRBD1; V: TRBV18; J: TRBJ2-7
CDR3: CASSPGPYNEQFF; D: -; V: TRBV18; J: TRBJ2-1
CDR3: CSVEVGASGYNEQFF; D: TRBD2; V: TRBV29-1; J: TRBJ2-1
CDR3: CASSLSGRGYEKLFF; D: -; V: TRBV11-2; J: TRBJ1-4
CDR3: CASSYRDRSTDTQYF; D: TRBD1; V: TRBV2; J: TRBJ2-3
CDR3: CASSTASAKNIQYF; D: -; V: TRBV19; J: TRBJ2-4
CDR3: CASRSRGGAGDTQYF; D: TRBD1; V: TRBV19; J: TRBJ2-3
CDR3: CASRDRGLYGYTF; D: TRBD1; V: TRBV2; J: TRBJ1-2
CDR3: CASSLDRPGDTQYF; D: -; V: TRBV7-8; J: TRBJ2-3
CDR3: CASSQVEGNYGYTF; D: -; V: TRBV14; J: TRBJ1-2
CDR3: CASSLGLAGETQYF; D: TRBD2; V: TRBV5-1; J: TRBJ2-5